This entry concerns a single TCR beta chain. 5' RACE with UMI labels generated the TRB cDNA libraries. TCRdb reprocessed the 5' RACE reads, with one entry per CDR3 protein and no DNA. In all, the sample yields tens of thousands of distinct CDR3 sequences. Germline CDR1 and CDR2: LNHDA and SQIVND (reference sequence). The CDR3 totals 13 residues. The data were obtained in a study of CXCR3-negative and CXCR3-positive naive CD8 T cells. Triplicate sorts, around 300,000 cells apiece, were made for each CD8+ T cell subset. The chain joins TRBV19 to TRBJ2-3; absent DNA, TCRdb's TRBD1 call cannot be checked. The receptor's source is a human donor in good health. Some clones in this sample may be carry-over from other donors' samples. The sequenced sample consisted of naive CXCR3- CD8+ T cells from blood. Subset specified: CD45RO-CCR7+CD27+CD95- naive CD8+ T cells lacking CXCR3 (TNR3-). This CDR3 reads CASNRGLEDTQYF.